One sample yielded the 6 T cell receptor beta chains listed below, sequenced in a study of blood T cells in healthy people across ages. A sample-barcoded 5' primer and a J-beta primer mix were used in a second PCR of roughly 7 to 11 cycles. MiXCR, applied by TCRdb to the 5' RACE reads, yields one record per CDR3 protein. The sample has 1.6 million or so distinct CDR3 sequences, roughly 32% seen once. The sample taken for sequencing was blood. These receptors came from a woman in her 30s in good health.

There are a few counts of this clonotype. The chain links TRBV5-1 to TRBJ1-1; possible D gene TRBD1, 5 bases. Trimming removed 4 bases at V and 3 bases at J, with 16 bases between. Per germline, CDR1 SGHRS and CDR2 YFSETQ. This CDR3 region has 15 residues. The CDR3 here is CASSPTTWGDTEAFF. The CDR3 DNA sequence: TGCGCCAGCAGCCCTACGACGTGGGGCGACACTGAAGCTTTCTTT.

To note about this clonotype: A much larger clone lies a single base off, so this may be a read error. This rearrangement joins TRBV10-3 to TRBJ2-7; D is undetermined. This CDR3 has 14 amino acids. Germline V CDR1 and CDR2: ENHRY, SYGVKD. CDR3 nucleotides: TGTGCCATCAGTAAGTCGTCAGTGAACTACGAGCAGTACTTC. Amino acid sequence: CAISKSSVNYEQYF.

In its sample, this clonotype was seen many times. The CDR3 region has the DNA TGCAGTGCTAGAGATCAAGAGCGGGGGTACTACGAGCAGTACTTC. It codes for CSARDQERGYYEQYF. The J gene is TRBJ2-7, the V gene TRBV20-1, with 8 bases lining up with TRBD2. Per germline, CDR1 DFQATT and CDR2 SNEGSKA (reference sequence). Trimming took 0 bases from V and 3 from J; bases not matched to a gene: 7. CDR3 length equals 15 residues.

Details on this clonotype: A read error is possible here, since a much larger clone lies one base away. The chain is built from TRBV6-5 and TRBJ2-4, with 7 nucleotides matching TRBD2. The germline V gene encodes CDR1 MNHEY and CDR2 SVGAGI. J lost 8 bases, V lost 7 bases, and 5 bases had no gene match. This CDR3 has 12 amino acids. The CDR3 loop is CASTGEGDIQYF. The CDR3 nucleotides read TGTGCCAGCACGGGGGAGGGCGACATTCAGTACTTC.

The DNA of the CDR3 is TGTGCCAGCAGCTTTGGACCCTTTCCGGCAGATACGCAGTATTTT. It yields the protein CASSFGPFPADTQYF. The genes are TRBV5-5 and TRBJ2-3; D is undetermined. The germline CDR1 and CDR2 sequences are SGHKS and YYEKEE (reference sequence). V was shortened by 2 bases and J by 4 bases, with 14 bases between the two germline ends. The CDR3 is 15 amino acids.

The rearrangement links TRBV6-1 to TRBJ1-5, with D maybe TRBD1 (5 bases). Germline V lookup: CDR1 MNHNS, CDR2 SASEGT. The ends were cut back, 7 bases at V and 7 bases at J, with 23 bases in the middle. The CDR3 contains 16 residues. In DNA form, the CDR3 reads TGTGCCAGCAAGGGCCAGGGATACTCCGCACGGCAGCCCCAGCATTTT. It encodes CASKGQGYSARQPQHF.